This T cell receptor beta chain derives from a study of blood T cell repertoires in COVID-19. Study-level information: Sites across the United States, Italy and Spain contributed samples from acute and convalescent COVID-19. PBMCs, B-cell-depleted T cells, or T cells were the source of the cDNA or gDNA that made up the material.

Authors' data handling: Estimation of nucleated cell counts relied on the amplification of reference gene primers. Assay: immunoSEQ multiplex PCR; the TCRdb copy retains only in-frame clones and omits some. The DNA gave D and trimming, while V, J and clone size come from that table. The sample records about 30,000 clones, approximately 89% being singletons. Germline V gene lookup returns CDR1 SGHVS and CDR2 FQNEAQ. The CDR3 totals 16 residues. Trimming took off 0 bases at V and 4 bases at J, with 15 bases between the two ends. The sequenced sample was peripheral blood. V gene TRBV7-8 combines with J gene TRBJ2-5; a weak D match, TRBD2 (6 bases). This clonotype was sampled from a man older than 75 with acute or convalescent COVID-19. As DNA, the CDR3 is TGTGCCAGCAGCTTAGCGAGGAGGGGACGTGGAGAGACCCAGTACTTC. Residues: CASSLARRGRGETQYF.